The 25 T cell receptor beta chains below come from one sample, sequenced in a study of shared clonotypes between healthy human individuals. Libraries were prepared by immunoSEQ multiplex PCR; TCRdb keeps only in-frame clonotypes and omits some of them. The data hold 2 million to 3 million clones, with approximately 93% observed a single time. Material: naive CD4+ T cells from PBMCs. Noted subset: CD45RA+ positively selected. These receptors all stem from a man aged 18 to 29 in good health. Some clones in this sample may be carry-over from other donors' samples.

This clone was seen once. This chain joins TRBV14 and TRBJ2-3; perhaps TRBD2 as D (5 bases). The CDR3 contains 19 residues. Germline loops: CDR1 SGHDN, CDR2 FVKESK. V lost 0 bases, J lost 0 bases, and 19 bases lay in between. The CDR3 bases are TGTGCCAGCAGCCAAGATCCCCCACCCAGCGGCTCTAGCACAGATACGCAGTATTTT. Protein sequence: CASSQDPPPSGSSTDTQYF.

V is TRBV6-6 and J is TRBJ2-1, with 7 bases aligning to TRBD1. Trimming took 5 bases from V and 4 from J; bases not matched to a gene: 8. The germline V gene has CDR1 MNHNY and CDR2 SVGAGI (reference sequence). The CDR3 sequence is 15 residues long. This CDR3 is CASSLRTGVYNEQFF. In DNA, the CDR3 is TGTGCCAGCAGTCTCAGAACAGGGGTTTACAATGAGCAGTTCTTC.

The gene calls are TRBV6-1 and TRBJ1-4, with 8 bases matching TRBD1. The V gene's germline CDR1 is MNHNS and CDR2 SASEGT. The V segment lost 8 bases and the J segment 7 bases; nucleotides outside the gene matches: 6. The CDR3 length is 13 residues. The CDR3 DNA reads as TGTGCCAGCCGGACAGGGTCGGGTGAAAAACTGTTTTTT. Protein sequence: CASRTGSGEKLFF.

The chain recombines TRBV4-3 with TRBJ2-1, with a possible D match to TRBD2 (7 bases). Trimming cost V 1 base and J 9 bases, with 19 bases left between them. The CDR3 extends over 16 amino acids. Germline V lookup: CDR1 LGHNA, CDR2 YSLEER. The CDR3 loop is CASSQGVGRGGGEQFF. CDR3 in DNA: TGCGCCAGCAGCCAAGGAGTGGGCAGGGGAGGGGGTGAGCAGTTCTTC.

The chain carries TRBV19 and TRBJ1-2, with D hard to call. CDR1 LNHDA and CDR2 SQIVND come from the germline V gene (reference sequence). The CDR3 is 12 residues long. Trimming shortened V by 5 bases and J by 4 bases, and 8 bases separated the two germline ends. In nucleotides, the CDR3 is TGTGCCAGTAGTCGCCAGTCCTATGGCTACACCTTC. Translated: CASSRQSYGYTF.

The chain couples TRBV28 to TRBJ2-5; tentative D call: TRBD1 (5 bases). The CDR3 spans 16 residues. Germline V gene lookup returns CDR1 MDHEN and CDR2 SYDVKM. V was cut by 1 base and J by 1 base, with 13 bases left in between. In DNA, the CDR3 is TGTGCCAGCAGTTTATCGTATCCCAGGGCCCAAGAGACCCAGTACTTC. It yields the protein CASSLSYPRAQETQYF.

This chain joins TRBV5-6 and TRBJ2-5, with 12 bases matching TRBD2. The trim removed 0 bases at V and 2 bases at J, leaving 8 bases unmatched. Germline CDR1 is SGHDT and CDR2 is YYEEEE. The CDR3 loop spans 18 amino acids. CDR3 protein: CASSLASGRDWGQETQYF. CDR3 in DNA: TGTGCCAGCAGCTTGGCTAGCGGGAGGGATTGGGGTCAAGAGACCCAGTACTTC.

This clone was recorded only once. The CDR3 loop reads CASRGGPGNSYNEQFF. The CDR3 DNA follows: TGTGCCAGCAGGGGGGGACCGGGAAACTCCTACAATGAGCAGTTCTTC. The chain combines TRBV2 with TRBJ2-1; tentatively, D is TRBD2 (6 bases). With 6 bases removed from V and 0 bases from J, the gap between germline ends came to 15 bases. This CDR3 has 16 amino acids. Germline assignment: CDR1 SNHLY and CDR2 FYNNEI.

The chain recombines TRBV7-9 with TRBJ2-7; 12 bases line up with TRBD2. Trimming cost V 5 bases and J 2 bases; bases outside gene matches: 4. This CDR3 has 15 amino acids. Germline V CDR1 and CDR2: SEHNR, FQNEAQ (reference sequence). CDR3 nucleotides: TGTGCCAGCAGCGCCCGACTAGCGGGAGCCTACGAGCAGTACTTC. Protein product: CASSARLAGAYEQYF.

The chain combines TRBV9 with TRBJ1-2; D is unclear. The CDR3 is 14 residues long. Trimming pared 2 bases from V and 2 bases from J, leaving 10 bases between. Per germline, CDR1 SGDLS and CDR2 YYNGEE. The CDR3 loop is CASSVLASNYGYTF. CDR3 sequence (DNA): TGTGCCAGCAGCGTTTTAGCCTCAAACTATGGCTACACCTTC.

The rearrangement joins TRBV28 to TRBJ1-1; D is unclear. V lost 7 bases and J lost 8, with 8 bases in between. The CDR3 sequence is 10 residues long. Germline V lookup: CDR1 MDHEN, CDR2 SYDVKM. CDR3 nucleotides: TGTGCCAGCACGGGCAGAGAAGCTTTCTTT. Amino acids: CASTGREAFF.

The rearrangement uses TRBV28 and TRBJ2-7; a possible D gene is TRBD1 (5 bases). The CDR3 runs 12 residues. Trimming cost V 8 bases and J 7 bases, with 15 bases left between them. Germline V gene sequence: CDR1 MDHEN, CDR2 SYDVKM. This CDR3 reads CASSGHPKEQYF. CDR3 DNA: TGTGCCAGCTCCGGACACCCTAAGGAGCAGTACTTC.

CDR3 DNA: TGTGCCAGCAGTGACCCCAGCGTCCTGACTTTC. Translated, it gives CASSDPSVLTF. The chain combines TRBV6-1 with TRBJ2-6, with D unclear. Trimming removed 3 bases at V and 12 bases at J, with 6 bases between. In germline, CDR1 is MNHNS, CDR2 SASEGT. This CDR3 has 11 residues.

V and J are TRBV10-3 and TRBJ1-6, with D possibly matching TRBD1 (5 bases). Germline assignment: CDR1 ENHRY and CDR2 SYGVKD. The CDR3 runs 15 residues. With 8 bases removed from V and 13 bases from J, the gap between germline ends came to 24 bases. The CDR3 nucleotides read TGTGCCATCCAAGATAGTAAGGGGCCATCTCCGCCCCTCCACTTT. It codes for CAIQDSKGPSPPLHF.

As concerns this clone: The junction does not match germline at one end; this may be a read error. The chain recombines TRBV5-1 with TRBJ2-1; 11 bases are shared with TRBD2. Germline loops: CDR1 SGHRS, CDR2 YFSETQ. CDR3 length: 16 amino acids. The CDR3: CASSLVTSGIYNEQFF. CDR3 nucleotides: TGCGCCAGCAGTTTGGTGACTAGCGGGATCTACAATGAGCAGTTCTTC.

The CDR3 spells CASSSTGELFF. CDR3 coding DNA: TGTGCCAGCAGTAGCACCGGGGAGCTGTTTTTT. This rearrangement joins TRBV2 to TRBJ2-2, with D unclear. CDR3 length: 11 amino acids. V was shortened by 5 bases and J by 4 bases, with 2 bases between the two germline ends. CDR1 is SNHLY, CDR2 FYNNEI, per germline.

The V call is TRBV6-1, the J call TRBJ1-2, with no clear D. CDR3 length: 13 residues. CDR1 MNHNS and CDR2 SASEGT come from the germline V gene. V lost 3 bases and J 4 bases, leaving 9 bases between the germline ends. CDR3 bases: TGTGCCAGCAGTGAGACGGTTTCCTATGGCTACACCTTC. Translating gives CASSETVSYGYTF.

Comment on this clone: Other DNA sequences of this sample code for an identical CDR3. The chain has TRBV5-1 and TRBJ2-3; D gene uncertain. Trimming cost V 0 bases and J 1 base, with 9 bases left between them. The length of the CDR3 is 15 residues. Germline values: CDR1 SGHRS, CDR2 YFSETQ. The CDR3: CASSLGTVGTDTQYF. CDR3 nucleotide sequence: TGCGCCAGCAGCTTGGGGACCGTGGGCACAGATACGCAGTATTTT.

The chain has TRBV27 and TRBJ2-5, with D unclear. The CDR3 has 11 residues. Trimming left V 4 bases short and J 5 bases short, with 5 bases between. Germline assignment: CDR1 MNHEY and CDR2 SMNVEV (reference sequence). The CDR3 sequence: CASSYLETQYF. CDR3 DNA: TGTGCCAGCAGTTATCTGGAGACCCAGTACTTC.

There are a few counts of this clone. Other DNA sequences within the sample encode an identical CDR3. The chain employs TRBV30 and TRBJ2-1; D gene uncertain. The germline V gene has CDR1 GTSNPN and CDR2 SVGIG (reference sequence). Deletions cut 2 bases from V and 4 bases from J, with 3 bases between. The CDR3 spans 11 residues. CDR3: CAWSQYNEQFF. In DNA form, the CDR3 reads TGTGCCTGGAGTCAATACAATGAGCAGTTCTTC.

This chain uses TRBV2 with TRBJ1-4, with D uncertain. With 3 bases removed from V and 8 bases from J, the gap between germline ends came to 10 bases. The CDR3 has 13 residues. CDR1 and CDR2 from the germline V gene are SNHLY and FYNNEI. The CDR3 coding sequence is TGTGCCAGCAGTGATGGGAGAGGCGAAAAACTGTTTTTT. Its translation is CASSDGRGEKLFF. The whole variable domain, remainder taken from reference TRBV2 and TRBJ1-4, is EPEVTQTPSHQVTQMGQEVILRCVPISNHLYFYWYRQILGQKVEFLVSFYNNEISEKSEIFDDQFSVERPDGSNFTLKIRSTKLEDSAMYFCASSDGRGEKLFFGSGTQLSVL.

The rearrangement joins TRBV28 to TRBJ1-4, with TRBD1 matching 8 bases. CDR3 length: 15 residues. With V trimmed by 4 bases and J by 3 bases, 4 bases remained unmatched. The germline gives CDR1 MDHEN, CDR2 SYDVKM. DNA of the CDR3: TGTGCCAGCAGTTCGGGACAGGCACCTAATGAAAAACTGTTTTTT. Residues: CASSSGQAPNEKLFF. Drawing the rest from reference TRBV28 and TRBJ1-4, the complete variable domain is DVKVTQSSRYLVKRTGEKVFLECVQDMDHENMFWYRQDPGLGLRLIYFSYDVKMKEKGDIPEGYSVSREKKERFSLILESASTNQTSMYLCASSSGQAPNEKLFFGSGTQLSVL.

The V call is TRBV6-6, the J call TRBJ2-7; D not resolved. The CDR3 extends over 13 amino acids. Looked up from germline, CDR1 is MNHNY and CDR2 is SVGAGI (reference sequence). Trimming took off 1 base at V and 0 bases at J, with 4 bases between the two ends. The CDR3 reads CASSYWVSYEQYF. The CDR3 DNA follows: TGTGCCAGCAGTTACTGGGTCTCCTACGAGCAGTACTTC.

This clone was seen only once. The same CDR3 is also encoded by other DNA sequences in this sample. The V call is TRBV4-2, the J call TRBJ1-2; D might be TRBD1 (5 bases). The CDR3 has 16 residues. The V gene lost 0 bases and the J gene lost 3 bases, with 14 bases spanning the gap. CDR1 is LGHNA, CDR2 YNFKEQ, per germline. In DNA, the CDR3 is TGTGCCAGCAGCCAAGATAGGGGCAGGGTTGACTATGGCTACACCTTC. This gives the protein CASSQDRGRVDYGYTF.

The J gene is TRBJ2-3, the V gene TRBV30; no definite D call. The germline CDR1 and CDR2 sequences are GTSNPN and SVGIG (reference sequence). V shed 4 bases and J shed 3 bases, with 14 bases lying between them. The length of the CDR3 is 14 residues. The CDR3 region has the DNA TGTGCCTGGACCCCTCCCCCCGGGACAGATACGCAGTATTTT. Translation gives CAWTPPPGTDTQYF.